The 13 T cell receptor beta chains below all came from one sample that was sequenced in a study of CD8 T cells in ankylosing spondylitis. Study-wide results and limits: Apparently characteristic of ankylosing spondylitis blood was a TCR beta motif (about eight highly homologous variants).

MiXCR was run by TCRdb on the 5' RACE reads, yielding one entry per CDR3 protein. The profile shows approximately 440,000 distinct CDR3 sequences, 17% of them singletons. These receptors' antigens are unknown. The sequencing input was blood, either unsorted or a sorted T cell fraction (not recorded which). The receptors were gathered from a male donor with ankylosing spondylitis.

V gene TRBV20-1 combines with J gene TRBJ2-5; 8 bases are shared with TRBD2. Trimming at V came to 5 bases and at J to 4 bases, leaving 12 bases not matched to a gene. Germline V gives CDR1 DFQATT, CDR2 SNEGSKA (reference sequence). CDR3 length equals 15 residues. The CDR3 spells CSARGGLVNRETQYF. DNA for the CDR3: TGCAGTGCTCGGGGGGGACTAGTGAATAGAGAGACCCAGTACTTC.

This clonotype was observed many times. V is TRBV5-1 and J is TRBJ1-2, with 10 bases matching TRBD1. Germline CDR1 reads SGHRS; CDR2 reads YFSETQ. The V gene end was trimmed by 0 bases and the J gene end by 8 bases; junction bases not matched to a gene: 7. The CDR3 has 15 amino acids. CDR3 protein: CASSLEGQGLRGYTF. CDR3 in DNA: TGCGCCAGCAGCTTGGAGGGACAGGGGCTACGGGGCTACACCTTC.

This chain links TRBV20-1 with TRBJ2-1; no clear D gene. Trimming removed 0 bases from V and 0 bases from J, with 9 bases in between. CDR3 length equals 15 residues. From germline, CDR1 is DFQATT and CDR2 SNEGSKA (reference sequence). CDR3 sequence: CSAREYLDSYNEQFF. CDR3 sequence (DNA): TGCAGTGCTAGAGAATACCTGGACTCCTACAATGAGCAGTTCTTC.

The chain carries TRBV6-1 and TRBJ2-1; D is perhaps TRBD1 (6 bases). This CDR3 is 17 amino acids long. Germline CDR1 and CDR2: MNHNS and SASEGT. The germline V and J ends were trimmed by 6 bases and 6 bases, with 24 bases remaining between them. The CDR3: CASSAWSTGKKVNEQFF. The DNA of the CDR3 is TGTGCCAGCAGCGCTTGGAGCACAGGGAAGAAGGTCAATGAGCAGTTCTTC.

This clonotype came up a few times. This chain uses TRBV12-3 or TRBV12-4 with TRBJ2-2; TRBD1 matches at 9 bases. This CDR3 comprises 14 residues. With V trimmed by 5 bases and J by 9 bases, 7 bases remained unmatched. The CDR3 loop reads CASSLGTGFRELFF. The CDR3 region has the DNA TGTGCCAGCAGTCTAGGGACAGGGTTCCGGGAGCTGTTTTTT.

This sequence joins TRBV12-3 or TRBV12-4 and TRBJ2-7; 9 bases fit TRBD1. This CDR3 region has 14 residues. The J segment lost 7 bases and the V segment lost 2 bases, leaving 6 bases of the junction unmatched. CDR3 protein: CASSLSGQGREQYF. CDR3 bases: TGTGCCAGCAGTTTAAGTGGACAGGGGCGAGAGCAGTACTTC.

The rearrangement joins TRBV20-1 to TRBJ1-6; 10 nucleotides match TRBD1. V dropped 3 bases and J dropped 7; count of bases not matched to a gene: 9. Looked up from germline, CDR1 is DFQATT and CDR2 is SNEGSKA (reference sequence). The CDR3 is made up of 16 amino acids. CDR3 DNA: TGCAGTGCTAGGGGCGGGACAGGGGTTCTAAATTCACCCCTCCACTTT. It encodes CSARGGTGVLNSPLHF.

DNA of the CDR3: TGCAGTGCTAGCCCTACGAGGAACGAGCAGTACTTC. Its protein is CSASPTRNEQYF. The rearrangement uses TRBV20-1 and TRBJ2-7, with D unclear. CDR3 size: 12 residues. V gave up 3 bases and J gave up 5 bases, with 11 bases separating them. The germline gives CDR1 DFQATT, CDR2 SNEGSKA (reference sequence).

J is TRBJ1-5 and V is TRBV20-1; D is perhaps TRBD1 (6 bases). Germline lookup yields CDR1 DFQATT and CDR2 SNEGSKA (reference sequence). Trimming removed 0 bases at V and 7 bases at J, with 10 bases between. The CDR3 has 13 residues. The CDR3 sequence: CSARDPGTQPQHF. CDR3 nucleotide sequence: TGCAGTGCTAGAGATCCAGGGACACAGCCCCAGCATTTT.

The sample holds a few counts of this clonotype. CDR3 DNA sequence: TGTGCCAGCAGCCCCGGTCCGACCAACACCGGGGAGCTGTTTTTT. The encoded protein is CASSPGPTNTGELFF. The rearrangement links TRBV11-3 to TRBJ2-2; no clear D gene. CDR3 length: 15 amino acids. The V and J ends lost 5 bases and 2 bases respectively, with 12 bases between them. CDR1 is SGHNT, CDR2 YENEEA, per germline.

The chain employs TRBV11-2 and TRBJ2-2, with D perhaps TRBD1 (6 bases). The CDR3 is 15 residues long. V lost 1 base, J lost 4 bases, and 10 bases lay in between. Germline V CDR1 and CDR2: SGHAT, FQNNGV. CDR3 sequence reads: CASSLVLGGTGELFF. In DNA, the CDR3 is TGTGCCAGCAGCTTAGTCCTAGGGGGCACCGGGGAGCTGTTTTTT.

The chain carries TRBV7-3 and TRBJ2-3, with D hard to call. V shed 5 bases and J shed 4 bases, with 16 bases lying between them. Per germline, CDR1 SGHTA and CDR2 FQGTGA. This CDR3 contains 15 residues. CDR3 loop: CASSQQRGSADTQYF. The CDR3, as DNA: TGTGCCAGCAGCCAACAGCGAGGTTCCGCAGATACGCAGTATTTT.

The sample holds a few counts of this clonotype. The V gene is TRBV7-2, the J gene TRBJ2-3, with TRBD2 identical over 9 bases. This CDR3 is built from 16 residues. Trimming cost V 3 bases and J 3 bases; bases outside gene matches: 7. CDR1 and CDR2 (germline): SGHTA, FQGNSA. CDR3 amino acids: CASSFNSGRETDTQYF. Here the CDR3 DNA reads TGTGCCAGCAGCTTCAATAGCGGGAGAGAGACAGATACGCAGTATTTT.